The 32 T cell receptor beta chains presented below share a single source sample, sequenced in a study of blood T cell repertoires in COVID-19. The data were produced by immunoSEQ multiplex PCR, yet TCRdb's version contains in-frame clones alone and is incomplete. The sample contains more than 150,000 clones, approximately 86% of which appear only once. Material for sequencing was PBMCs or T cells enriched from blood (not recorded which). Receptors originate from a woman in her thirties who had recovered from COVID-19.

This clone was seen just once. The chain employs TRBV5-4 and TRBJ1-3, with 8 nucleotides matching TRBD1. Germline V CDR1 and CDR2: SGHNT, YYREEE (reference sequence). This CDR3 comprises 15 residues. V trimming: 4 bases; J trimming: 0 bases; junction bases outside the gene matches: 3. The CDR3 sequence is CASSRGQGSGNTIYF. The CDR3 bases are TGTGCCAGCAGCAGAGGACAGGGCTCTGGAAACACCATATATTTT.

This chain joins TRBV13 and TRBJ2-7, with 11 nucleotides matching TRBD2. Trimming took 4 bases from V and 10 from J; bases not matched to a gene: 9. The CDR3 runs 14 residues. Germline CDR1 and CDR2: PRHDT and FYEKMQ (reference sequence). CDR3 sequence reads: CASSSRGSGGAQYF. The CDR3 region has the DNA TGTGCCAGCAGCTCCCGAGGTAGCGGGGGGGCTCAGTACTTC.

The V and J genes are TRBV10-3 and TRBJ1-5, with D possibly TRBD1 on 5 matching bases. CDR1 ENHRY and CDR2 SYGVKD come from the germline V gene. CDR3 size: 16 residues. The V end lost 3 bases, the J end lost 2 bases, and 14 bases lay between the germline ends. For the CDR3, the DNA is TGTGCCATCAGTGATGGGGCCTTAGGGGGCAATCAGCCCCAGCATTTT. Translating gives CAISDGALGGNQPQHF.

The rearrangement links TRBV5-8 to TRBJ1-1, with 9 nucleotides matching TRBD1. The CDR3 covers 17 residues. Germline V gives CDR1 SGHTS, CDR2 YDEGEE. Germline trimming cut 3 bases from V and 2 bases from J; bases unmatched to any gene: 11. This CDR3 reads CASSWTGARGVNTEAFF. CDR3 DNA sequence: TGTGCCAGCAGCTGGACAGGGGCCCGGGGAGTAAACACTGAAGCTTTCTTT.

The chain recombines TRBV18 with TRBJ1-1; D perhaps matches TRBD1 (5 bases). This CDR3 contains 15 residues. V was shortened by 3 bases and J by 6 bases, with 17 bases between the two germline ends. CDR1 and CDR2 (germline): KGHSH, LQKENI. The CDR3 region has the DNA TGTGCCAGCTCACCTTCTCGGGGGGGTTCGTCTGAAGCTTTCTTT. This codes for CASSPSRGGSSEAFF.

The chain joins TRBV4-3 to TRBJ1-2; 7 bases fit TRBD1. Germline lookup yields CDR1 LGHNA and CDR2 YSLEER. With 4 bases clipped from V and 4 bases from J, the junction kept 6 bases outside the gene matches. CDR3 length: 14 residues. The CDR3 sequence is CASSLGQAAYGYTF. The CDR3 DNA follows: TGCGCCAGCAGCCTCGGACAGGCAGCCTATGGCTACACCTTC.

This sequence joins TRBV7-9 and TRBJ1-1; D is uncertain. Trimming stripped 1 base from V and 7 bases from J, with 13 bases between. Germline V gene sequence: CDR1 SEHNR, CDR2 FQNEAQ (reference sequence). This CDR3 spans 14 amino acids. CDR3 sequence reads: CASSLELMNSEAFF. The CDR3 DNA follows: TGTGCCAGCAGCTTAGAGCTCATGAATAGTGAAGCTTTCTTT.

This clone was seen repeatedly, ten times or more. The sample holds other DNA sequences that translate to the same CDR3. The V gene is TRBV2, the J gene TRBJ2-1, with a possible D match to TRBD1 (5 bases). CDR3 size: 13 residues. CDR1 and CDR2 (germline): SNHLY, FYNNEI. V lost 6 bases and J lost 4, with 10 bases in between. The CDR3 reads CASRNRIYNEQFF. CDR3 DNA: TGTGCCAGCAGGAACAGGATTTACAATGAGCAGTTCTTC.

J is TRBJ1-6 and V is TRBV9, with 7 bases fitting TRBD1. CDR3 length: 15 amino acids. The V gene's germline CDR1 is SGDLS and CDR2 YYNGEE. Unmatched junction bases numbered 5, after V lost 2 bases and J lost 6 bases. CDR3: CASSVEGQLNSPLHF. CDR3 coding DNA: TGTGCCAGCAGCGTGGAGGGACAGCTTAATTCACCCCTCCACTTT.

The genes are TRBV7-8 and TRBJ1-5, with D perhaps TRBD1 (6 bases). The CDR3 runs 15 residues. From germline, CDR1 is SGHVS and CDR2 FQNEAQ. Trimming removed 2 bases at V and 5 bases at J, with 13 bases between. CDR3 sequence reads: CASSLNTGHDQPQHF. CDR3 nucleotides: TGTGCCAGCAGCTTAAATACAGGGCATGATCAGCCCCAGCATTTT.

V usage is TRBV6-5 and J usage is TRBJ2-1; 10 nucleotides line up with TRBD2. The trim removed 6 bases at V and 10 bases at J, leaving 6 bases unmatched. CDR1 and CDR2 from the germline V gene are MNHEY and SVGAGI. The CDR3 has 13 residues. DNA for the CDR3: TGTGCCAGCAGCACAACTAGCGGGGTCGAGCAGTTCTTC. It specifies CASSTTSGVEQFF.

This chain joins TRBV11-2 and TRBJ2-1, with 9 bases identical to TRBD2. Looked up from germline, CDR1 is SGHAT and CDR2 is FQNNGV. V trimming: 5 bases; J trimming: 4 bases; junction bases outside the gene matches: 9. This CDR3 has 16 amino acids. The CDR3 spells CASSIVAGANYNEQFF. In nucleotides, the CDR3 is TGTGCCAGCAGCATCGTAGCGGGGGCCAATTACAATGAGCAGTTCTTC.

CDR3 sequence: CSVDPGLAGDTQYF. The DNA of the CDR3 is TGCAGCGTGGACCCGGGACTAGCGGGAGATACGCAGTATTTT. The gene calls are TRBV29-1 and TRBJ2-3; 12 bases map to TRBD2. Losses at the gene ends were 6 bases for V and 5 bases for J; bases not matched to a gene: 6. CDR1 SQVTM and CDR2 ANQGSEA come from the germline V gene. The CDR3 consists of 14 residues.

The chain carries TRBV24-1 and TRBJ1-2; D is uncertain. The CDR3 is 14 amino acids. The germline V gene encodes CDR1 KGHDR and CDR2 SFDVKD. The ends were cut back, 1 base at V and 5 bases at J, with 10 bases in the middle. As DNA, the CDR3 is TGTGCCACCAGTGATTTTGGCCTGACTTATGGCTACACCTTC. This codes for CATSDFGLTYGYTF.

The CDR3 DNA follows: TGTGCCAGCAGAGGACTAGCGGGACCCGGCGAGACCCAGTACTTC. Its translation is CASRGLAGPGETQYF. The chain uses TRBV11-2 and TRBJ2-5, with TRBD2 matching over 12 bases. Germline lookup yields CDR1 SGHAT and CDR2 FQNNGV. V dropped 6 bases and J dropped 5; count of bases not matched to a gene: 7. The CDR3 length is 15 residues.

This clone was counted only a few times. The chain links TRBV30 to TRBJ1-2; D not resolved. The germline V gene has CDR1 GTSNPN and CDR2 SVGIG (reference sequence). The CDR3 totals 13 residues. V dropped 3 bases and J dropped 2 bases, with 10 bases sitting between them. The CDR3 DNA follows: TGTGCCTGGAGGCCAGGCTACAACTATGGCTACACCTTC. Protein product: CAWRPGYNYGYTF.

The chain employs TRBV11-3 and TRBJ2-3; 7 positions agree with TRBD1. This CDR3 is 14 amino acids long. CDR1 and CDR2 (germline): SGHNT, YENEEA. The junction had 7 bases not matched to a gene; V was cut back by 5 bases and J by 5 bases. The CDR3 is CASSPRGREDTQYF. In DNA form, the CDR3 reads TGTGCCAGCAGCCCGAGGGGGCGCGAAGATACGCAGTATTTT.

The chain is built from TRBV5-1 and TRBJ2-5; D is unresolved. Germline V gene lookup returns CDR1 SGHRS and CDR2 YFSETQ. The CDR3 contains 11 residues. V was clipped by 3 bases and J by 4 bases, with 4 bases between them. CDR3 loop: CASSSIETQYF. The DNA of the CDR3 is TGCGCCAGCAGCTCCATAGAGACCCAGTACTTC.

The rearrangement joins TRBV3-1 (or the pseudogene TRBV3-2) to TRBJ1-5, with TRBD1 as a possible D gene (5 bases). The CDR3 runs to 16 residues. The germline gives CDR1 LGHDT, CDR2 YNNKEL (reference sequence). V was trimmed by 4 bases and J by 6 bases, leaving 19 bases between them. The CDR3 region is CASSPSLGAGGQPQHF. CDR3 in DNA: TGTGCCAGCAGCCCCAGCCTGGGAGCGGGGGGTCAGCCCCAGCATTTT.

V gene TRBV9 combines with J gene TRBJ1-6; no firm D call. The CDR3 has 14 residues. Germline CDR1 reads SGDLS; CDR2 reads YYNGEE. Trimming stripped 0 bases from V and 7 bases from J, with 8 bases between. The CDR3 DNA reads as TGTGCCAGCAGCGTAGGAGGCAGCAATTCACCCCTCCACTTT. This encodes CASSVGGSNSPLHF.

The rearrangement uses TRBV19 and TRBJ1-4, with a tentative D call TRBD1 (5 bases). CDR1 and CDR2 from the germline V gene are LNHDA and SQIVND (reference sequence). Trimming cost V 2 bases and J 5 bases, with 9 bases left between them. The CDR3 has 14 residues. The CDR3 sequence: CASSISTENEKLFF. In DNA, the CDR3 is TGTGCCAGTAGTATATCGACAGAAAATGAAAAACTGTTTTTT.

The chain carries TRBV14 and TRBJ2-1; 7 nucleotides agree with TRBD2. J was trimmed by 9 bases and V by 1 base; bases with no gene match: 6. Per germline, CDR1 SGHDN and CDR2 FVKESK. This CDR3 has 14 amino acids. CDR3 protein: CASSQGGGGAEQFF. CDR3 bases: TGTGCCAGCAGCCAAGGAGGCGGGGGTGCTGAGCAGTTCTTC. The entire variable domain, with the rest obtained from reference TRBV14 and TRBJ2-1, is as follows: EAGVTQFPSHSVIEKGQTVTLRCDPISGHDNLYWYRRVMGKEIKFLLHFVKESKQDESGMPNNRFLAERTGGTYSTLKVQPAELEDSGVYFCASSQGGGGAEQFFGPGTRLTVL.

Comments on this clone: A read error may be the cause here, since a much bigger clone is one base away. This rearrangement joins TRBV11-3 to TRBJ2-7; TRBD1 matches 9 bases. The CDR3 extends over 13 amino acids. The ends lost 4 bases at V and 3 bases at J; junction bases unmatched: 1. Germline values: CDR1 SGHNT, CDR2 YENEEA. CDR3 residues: CASSSGQGYEQYF. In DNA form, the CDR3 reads TGTGCCAGCAGCTCGGGACAGGGCTACGAGCAGTACTTC.

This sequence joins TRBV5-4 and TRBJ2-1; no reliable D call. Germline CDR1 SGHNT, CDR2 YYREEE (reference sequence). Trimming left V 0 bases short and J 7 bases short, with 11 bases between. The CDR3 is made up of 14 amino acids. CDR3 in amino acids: CASSLEPANNEQFF. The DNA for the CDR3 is TGTGCCAGCAGCTTGGAACCAGCGAATAATGAGCAGTTCTTC.

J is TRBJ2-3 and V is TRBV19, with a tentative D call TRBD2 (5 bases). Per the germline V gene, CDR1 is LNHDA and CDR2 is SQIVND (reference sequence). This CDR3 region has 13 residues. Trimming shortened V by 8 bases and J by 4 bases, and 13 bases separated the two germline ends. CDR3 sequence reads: CASGRLTSDTQYF. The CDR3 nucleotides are TGTGCCAGTGGCCGACTAACTTCAGATACGCAGTATTTT.

CDR3: CASRSGGKGNQPQHF. CDR3 nucleotide sequence: TGTGCCAGCAGGTCGGGTGGTAAGGGCAATCAGCCCCAGCATTTT. The chain combines TRBV6-5 with TRBJ1-5, with D hard to call. The V and J ends lost 6 bases and 2 bases respectively, with 14 bases between them. From germline, CDR1 is MNHEY and CDR2 SVGAGI. CDR3 size: 15 residues.

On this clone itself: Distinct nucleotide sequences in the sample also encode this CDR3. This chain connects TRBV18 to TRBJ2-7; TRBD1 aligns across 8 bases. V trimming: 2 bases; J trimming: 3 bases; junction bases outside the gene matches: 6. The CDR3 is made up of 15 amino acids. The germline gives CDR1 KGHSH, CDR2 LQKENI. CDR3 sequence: CASSPRSDRDYEQYF. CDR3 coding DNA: TGTGCCAGCTCACCAAGGTCGGACAGGGACTACGAGCAGTACTTC.

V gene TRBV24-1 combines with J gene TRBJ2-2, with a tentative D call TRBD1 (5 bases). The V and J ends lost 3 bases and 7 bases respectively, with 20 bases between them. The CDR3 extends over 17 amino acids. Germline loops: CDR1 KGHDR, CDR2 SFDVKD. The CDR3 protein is CATSDEDTLRWNGELFF. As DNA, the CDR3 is TGTGCCACCAGTGATGAGGACACCCTTAGGTGGAACGGGGAGCTGTTTTTT.

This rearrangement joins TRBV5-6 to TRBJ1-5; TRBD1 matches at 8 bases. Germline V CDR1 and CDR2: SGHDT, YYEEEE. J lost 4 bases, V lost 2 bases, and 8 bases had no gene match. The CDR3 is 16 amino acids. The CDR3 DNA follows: TGTGCCAGCAGCTTTTATTTACAGGGGGGAAATCAGCCCCAGCATTTT. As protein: CASSFYLQGGNQPQHF.

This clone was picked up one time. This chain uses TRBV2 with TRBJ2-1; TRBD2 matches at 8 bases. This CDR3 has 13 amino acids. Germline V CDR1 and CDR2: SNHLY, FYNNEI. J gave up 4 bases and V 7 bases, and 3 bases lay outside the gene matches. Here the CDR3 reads CASKERGYNEQFF. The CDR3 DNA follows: TGTGCCAGCAAAGAGCGGGGGTACAATGAGCAGTTCTTC. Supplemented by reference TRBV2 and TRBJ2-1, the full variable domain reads EPEVTQTPSHQVTQMGQEVILRCVPISNHLYFYWYRQILGQKVEFLVSFYNNEISEKSEIFDDQFSVERPDGSNFTLKIRSTKLEDSAMYFCASKERGYNEQFFGPGTRLTVL.

CDR3 bases: TGTGCTAGTGGTTTGGTACTGACAGGCATTCATCAGCCCCAGCATTTT. As protein: CASGLVLTGIHQPQHF. The chain uses TRBV12-5 and TRBJ1-5, with D possibly TRBD1 on 6 matching bases. V was cut by 0 bases and J by 5 bases, with 14 bases left in between. Germline V CDR1 and CDR2: LGHNT, FRNRAP. The CDR3 spans 16 residues.

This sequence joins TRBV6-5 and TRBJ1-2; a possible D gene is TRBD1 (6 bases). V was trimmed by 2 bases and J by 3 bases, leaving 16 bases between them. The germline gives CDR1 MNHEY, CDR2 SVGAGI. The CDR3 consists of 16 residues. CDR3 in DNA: TGTGCCAGCAGTTACGAACAGGGAATCATCTACTATGGCTACACCTTC. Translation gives CASSYEQGIIYYGYTF.